One sample yielded the 10 T cell receptor beta chains listed below, sequenced in a study of T cells in Graves' hyperthyroidism and ophthalmopathy. Amplified TCR beta CDR3 regions derived from RNA transcripts. A first-round RT-PCR of the TCR CDR3 used the HTBI primer set. TCRdb re-analysed the multiplex PCR reads in MiXCR, keeping a single row per CDR3 protein. The table has some 510,000 distinct CDR3 sequences, about 20% seen once; the top ten hold more than 20%. Sequences were obtained from blood. Receptors originate from a man in his late teens or twenties with Graves' hyperthyroidism.

The CDR3 bases are TGTGCCAGCAGCCAAGACTGGCTAGCTGACGGGCAGTACTTC. This encodes CASSQDWLADGQYF. The chain recombines TRBV4-2 with TRBJ2-7; a weak D match, TRBD2 (5 bases). The ends were cut back, 0 bases at V and 9 bases at J, with 15 bases in the middle. The CDR3 consists of 14 residues. From germline, CDR1 is LGHNA and CDR2 YNFKEQ.

This clonotype was observed at least ten times. V gene TRBV28 combines with J gene TRBJ1-1; possibly TRBD1 for D (5 bases). Between the trimmed V and J ends, which lost 5 bases and 0 bases, there was a span of 22 bases. Germline V gene sequence: CDR1 MDHEN, CDR2 SYDVKM. CDR3 length equals 18 residues. This CDR3 reads CASSISLHPEGLNTEAFF. CDR3 bases: TGTGCCAGCAGTATCTCCCTGCACCCAGAGGGGCTGAACACTGAAGCTTTCTTT.

The table lists this clonotype with a few counts. The V call is TRBV7-9, the J call TRBJ1-1, with unresolved D. Trimming shortened V by 5 bases and J by 4 bases, and 11 bases separated the two germline ends. CDR3 size: 13 residues. The germline V gene encodes CDR1 SEHNR and CDR2 FQNEAQ (reference sequence). The CDR3: CASSSGLVTEAFF. The CDR3 nucleotides read TGTGCCAGCAGCAGCGGGCTCGTCACTGAAGCTTTCTTT.

In regard to this clonotype: Lacking the conserved final phenylalanine or tryptophan, this CDR3 likely reflects a read error. The DNA is omitted, as the CDR3 cannot be located on it reliably, and the CDR3 follows TCRdb's listing. The rearrangement uses TRBV19 and TRBJ1-1. The CDR3 adds up to 12 amino acids, both ends counted. Germline V gene data show CDR1 as LNHDA and CDR2 as SQIVND (reference sequence). Here the CDR3 reads CATFFGNTEACL.

This clonotype came up many times. The chain links TRBV6-1 to TRBJ2-5, with D perhaps matching TRBD1 (5 bases). This CDR3 contains 16 residues. Trimming took 6 bases from V and 0 from J, leaving 17 bases between them. Per the germline V gene, CDR1 is MNHNS and CDR2 is SASEGT. The CDR3 loop reads CASSSPGNSYQETQYF. CDR3 nucleotide sequence: TGTGCCAGCAGCAGCCCAGGGAATTCGTACCAAGAGACCCAGTACTTC.

This clonotype was found many times. In nucleotides, the CDR3 is TGTGCCAGCGGGGGAAGTATCACTGAAGCTTTCTTT. Its protein product is CASGGSITEAFF. The rearrangement links TRBV12-3 or TRBV12-4 to TRBJ1-1; possibly TRBD1 for D (5 bases). The CDR3 loop spans 12 amino acids. Trimming shortened V by 8 bases and J by 4 bases, and 11 bases separated the two germline ends.

Concerning this clonotype itself: This may arise from a read error, as a much more abundant clone is one base away. The rearrangement links TRBV7-2 to TRBJ2-2; no clear D. V dropped 3 bases and J dropped 0 bases, with 5 bases sitting between them. From germline, CDR1 is SGHTA and CDR2 FQGNSA. The CDR3 covers 14 residues. This CDR3 is CASSFSANTGELFF. CDR3 DNA sequence: TGTGCCAGCAGCTTTTCAGCGAACACCGGGGAGCTGTTTTTT.

This clonotype has a count of ten or more. The chain employs TRBV11-2 and TRBJ1-2; no definite D call. V was pared by 4 bases and J by 8 bases, with 11 bases between. Germline V lookup: CDR1 SGHAT, CDR2 FQNNGV. There are 12 residues in the CDR3. The CDR3 loop reads CASSSTFIGYTF. The CDR3 coding sequence is TGTGCCAGCAGCTCTACCTTTATCGGCTACACCTTC.

This clonotype has a count of ten or more. The J gene is TRBJ2-2, the V gene TRBV12-3 or TRBV12-4; 7 bases are a match to TRBD1. This CDR3 contains 16 residues. J gave up 1 base and V 5 bases, and 7 bases lay outside the gene matches. The CDR3 is CASSRRTGLNTGELFF. The CDR3 bases are TGTGCCAGCAGTCGTAGGACAGGCCTGAACACCGGGGAGCTGTTTTTT.

In this sample, this clonotype turned up a few times. The chain recombines TRBV4-1 with TRBJ1-2; D unclear. CDR1 is MGHRA and CDR2 is YSYEKL in the germline V gene. V gave up 4 bases and J gave up 0 bases, with 15 bases separating them. This CDR3 spans 16 amino acids. The CDR3 nucleotides read TGCGCCAGCAGCCCCCGGACCGTTCCGACTAACTATGGCTACACCTTC. It yields the protein CASSPRTVPTNYGYTF.